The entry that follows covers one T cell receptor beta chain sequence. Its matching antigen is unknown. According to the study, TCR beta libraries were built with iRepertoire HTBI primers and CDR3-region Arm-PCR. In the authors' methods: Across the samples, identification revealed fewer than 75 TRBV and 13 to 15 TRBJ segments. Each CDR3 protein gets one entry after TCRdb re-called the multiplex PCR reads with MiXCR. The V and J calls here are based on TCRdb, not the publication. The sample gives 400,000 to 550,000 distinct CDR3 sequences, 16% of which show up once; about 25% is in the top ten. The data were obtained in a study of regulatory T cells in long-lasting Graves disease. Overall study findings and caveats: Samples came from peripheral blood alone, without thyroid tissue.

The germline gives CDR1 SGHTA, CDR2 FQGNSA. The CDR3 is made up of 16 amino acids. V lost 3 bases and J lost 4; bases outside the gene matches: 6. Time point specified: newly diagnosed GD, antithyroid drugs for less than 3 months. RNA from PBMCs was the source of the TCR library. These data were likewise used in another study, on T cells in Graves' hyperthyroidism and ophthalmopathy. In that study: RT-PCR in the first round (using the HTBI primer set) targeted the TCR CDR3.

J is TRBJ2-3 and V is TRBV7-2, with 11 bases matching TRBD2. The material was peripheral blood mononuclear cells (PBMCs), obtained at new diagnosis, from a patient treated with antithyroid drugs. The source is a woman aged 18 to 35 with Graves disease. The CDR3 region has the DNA TGTGCCAGCAGCTTGGGGACTAGCGGACCCGCAGATACGCAGTATTTT. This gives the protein CASSLGTSGPADTQYF.